These 11 T cell receptor beta chains were sequenced from one sample in a study of graft-versus-host responses after intestinal transplantation. The repertoire was sequenced with immunoSEQ multiplex PCR; TCRdb's copy has only in-frame clones and lacks some. The repertoire holds about 85,000 clones, with around 90% as singletons. Their antigen targets remain unknown. This specimen was unstimulated CD8+ T cells sorted from spleen or lymph node cells, taken before transplant. Receptors originate from a human donor who was the organ donor for an intestinal transplant.

In this sample, this clone turned up once. This chain connects TRBV7-7 to TRBJ2-5; D possibly corresponds to TRBD1 (5 bases). The V and J ends lost 2 bases and 1 base respectively, with 8 bases between them. CDR1 is SSHAT and CDR2 is FNYEAQ in the germline V gene (reference sequence). This CDR3 is 14 amino acids long. The CDR3 DNA follows: TGTGCCAGCAGCTTATCAGGGCCCCAAGAGACCCAGTACTTC. This sequence encodes CASSLSGPQETQYF.

The chain combines TRBV7-6 with TRBJ2-5; D not certain. The CDR3 is made up of 16 amino acids. Germline CDR1 is SGHVS and CDR2 is FNYEAQ. The V end was cut by 1 base, the J end by 1 base, with 13 bases between. CDR3 sequence reads: CASSLGELGIQETQYF. DNA for the CDR3: TGTGCCAGCAGCTTAGGGGAATTGGGAATCCAAGAGACCCAGTACTTC. Using reference TRBV7-6 and TRBJ2-5 for the parts outside the CDR3, the full variable domain is GAGVSQSPRYKVTKRGQDVALRCDPISGHVSLYWYRQALGQGPEFLTYFNYEAQQDKSGLPNDRFSAERPEGSISTLTIQRTEQRDSAMYRCASSLGELGIQETQYFGPGTRLLVL.

This clone was picked up a small number of times. CDR3 sequence: CASSIGGWGELFF. As DNA, the CDR3 is TGTGCCAGTAGTATAGGTGGTTGGGGGGAGCTGTTTTTT. V usage is TRBV19 and J usage is TRBJ2-2; D gene ambiguous. This CDR3 is 13 amino acids long. The V gene lost 1 base and the J gene lost 8 bases, with 8 bases spanning the gap. Germline V lookup: CDR1 LNHDA, CDR2 SQIVND (reference sequence).

The J gene is TRBJ2-1, the V gene TRBV19, with 7 bases identical to TRBD2. The V segment lost 7 bases and the J segment 3 bases; nucleotides outside the gene matches: 6. This CDR3 is 14 amino acids long. The germline gives CDR1 LNHDA, CDR2 SQIVND (reference sequence). The CDR3 region is CASNPSGDYNEQFF. The CDR3 DNA reads TGTGCCAGTAACCCGAGCGGGGACTACAATGAGCAGTTCTTC.

V is TRBV10-2 and J is TRBJ2-3; the match to TRBD2 covers 15 bases. This CDR3 region has 18 residues. With V trimmed by 5 bases and J by 0 bases, 6 bases remained unmatched. From germline, CDR1 is WSHSY and CDR2 SAAADI. CDR3 sequence (DNA): TGCGCCAGCAGTACCGGGACTAGCGGGGGGCCTAGCACAGATACGCAGTATTTT. This encodes CASSTGTSGGPSTDTQYF.

The V gene is TRBV19, the J gene TRBJ1-3; D unresolved. V was cut by 3 bases and J by 0 bases, with 9 bases left in between. Germline V gene sequence: CDR1 LNHDA, CDR2 SQIVND (reference sequence). The length of the CDR3 is 15 residues. The CDR3 DNA reads as TGTGCCAGTAGTATGTTTGGTGGCTCTGGAAACACCATATATTTT. This sequence encodes CASSMFGGSGNTIYF.

The chain links TRBV7-6 to TRBJ2-2; D remains ambiguous. V was pared by 1 base and J by 10 bases, with 10 bases between. The CDR3 loop spans 13 amino acids. The germline CDR1 and CDR2 sequences are SGHVS and FNYEAQ. The CDR3 sequence is CASSLGSREELFF. As DNA, the CDR3 is TGTGCCAGCAGCTTAGGTTCGCGCGAGGAGCTGTTTTTT.

The V and J genes are TRBV9 and TRBJ2-7; the match to TRBD2 covers 13 bases. The trim removed 4 bases at V and 6 bases at J, leaving 7 bases unmatched. The CDR3 contains 15 residues. The germline gives CDR1 SGDLS, CDR2 YYNGEE. The CDR3 is CASSYRTSGSGEQYF. The DNA of the CDR3 is TGTGCCAGCAGCTATAGGACTAGCGGGAGTGGCGAGCAGTACTTC.

The chain uses TRBV21-1 and TRBJ2-7; TRBD2 reflects the table's D call only, with no check against the DNA. TRBV21-1 is an annotated pseudogene. The CDR3 runs to 18 residues. CDR3 sequence: CAPTGVLRSYSAPYEQYF. The CDR3 DNA reads TGTGCCCCCACCGGGGTCCTGAGAAGTTACTCTGCACCCTACGAGCAGTACTTC.

This chain connects TRBV9 to TRBJ1-2; D ambiguous. CDR3 size: 12 residues. Per germline, CDR1 SGDLS and CDR2 YYNGEE. Trimming took 3 bases from V and 8 from J, leaving 11 bases between them. CDR3 region: CASSALTPGYTF. The CDR3 DNA is TGTGCCAGCAGCGCCCTCACCCCAGGCTACACCTTC.

This chain connects TRBV7-6 to TRBJ1-5, with D perhaps TRBD1 (5 bases). Germline assignment: CDR1 SGHVS and CDR2 FNYEAQ. The CDR3 is made up of 17 amino acids. Trimming removed 0 bases from V and 0 bases from J, with 12 bases in between. The CDR3 protein is CASSLASGGASNQPQHF. CDR3 in DNA: TGTGCCAGCAGCTTAGCATCGGGGGGAGCTAGCAATCAGCCCCAGCATTTT.